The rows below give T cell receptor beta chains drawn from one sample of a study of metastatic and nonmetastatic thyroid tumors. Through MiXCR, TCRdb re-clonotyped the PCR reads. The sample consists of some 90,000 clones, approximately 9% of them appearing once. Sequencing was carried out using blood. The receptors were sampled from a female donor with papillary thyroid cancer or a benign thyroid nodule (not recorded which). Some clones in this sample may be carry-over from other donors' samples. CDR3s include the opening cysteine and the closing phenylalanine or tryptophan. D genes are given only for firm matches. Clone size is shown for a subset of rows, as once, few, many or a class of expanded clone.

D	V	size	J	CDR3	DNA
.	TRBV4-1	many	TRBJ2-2	CASSQDWDNTGELFF	TGCGCCAGCAGCCAAGATTGGGACAACACCGGGGAGCTGTTTTTT
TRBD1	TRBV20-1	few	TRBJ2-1	CSASSGTGLYNEQFF	TGCAGTGCTAGCTCCGGGACAGGACTATACAATGAGCAGTTCTTC
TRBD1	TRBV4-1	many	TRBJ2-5	CASSQEGGQGGRETQYF	TGCGCCAGCAGCCAAGAAGGGGGACAGGGTGGTAGGGAGACCCAGTACTTC
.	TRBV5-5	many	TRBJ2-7	CASRLSGQGPYEQYF	TGTGCCAGCAGACTCTCAGGGCAGGGACCCTACGAGCAGTACTTC
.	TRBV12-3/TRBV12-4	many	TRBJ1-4	CASSLSMTNEKLFF	TGTGCCAGCAGTTTAAGCATGACTAATGAAAAACTGTTTTTT
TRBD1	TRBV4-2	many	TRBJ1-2	CASSPGGGHGYTF	TGTGCCAGCAGCCCAGGGGGGGGGCATGGCTACACCTTC
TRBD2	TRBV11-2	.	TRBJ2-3	CASSSTLWRGGSSDTQYF	TGTGCCAGCAGCTCCACCCTTTGGCGGGGGGGTAGCTCAGATACGCAGTATTTT
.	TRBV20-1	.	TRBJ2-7	CSARDRDTQSPYEQYF	TGCAGTGCTAGAGATCGGGACACACAATCCCCTTACGAGCAGTACTTC
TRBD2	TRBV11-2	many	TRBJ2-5	CASSLSGPGGGTETQYF	TGTGCCAGCAGCTTATCTGGACCGGGCGGGGGGACAGAGACCCAGTACTTC
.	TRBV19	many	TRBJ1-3	CASKGGAGNTIYF	TGTGCCAGTAAAGGGGGTGCTGGAAACACCATATATTTT
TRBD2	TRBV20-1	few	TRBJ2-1	CSAKRGGNEQFF	TGCAGTGCTAAACGGGGGGGCAATGAGCAGTTCTTC
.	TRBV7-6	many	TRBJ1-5	CASSPFRGADQPQHF	TGTGCCAGCAGCCCCTTTAGGGGGGCAGATCAGCCCCAGCATTTT
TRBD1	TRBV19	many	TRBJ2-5	CASSGTGVEETQYF	TGTGCCAGTAGCGGGACAGGGGTTGAGGAGACCCAGTACTTC
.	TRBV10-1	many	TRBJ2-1	CASSESGNEQFF	TGCGCCAGCAGTGAGTCTGGGAATGAGCAGTTCTTC
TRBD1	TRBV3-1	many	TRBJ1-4	CASSKTGYLSEKLFF	TGTGCCAGCAGCAAGACAGGGTATCTTAGTGAAAAACTGTTTTTT
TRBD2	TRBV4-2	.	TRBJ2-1	CASSQESSGASYNEQFF	TGTGCCAGCAGCCAAGAATCTAGCGGGGCCAGCTACAATGAGCAGTTCTTC
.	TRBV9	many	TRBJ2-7	CASSPWGANSYEQYF	TGTGCCAGCAGTCCCTGGGGGGCTAACTCCTACGAGCAGTACTTC
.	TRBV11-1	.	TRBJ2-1	CASSSTEPNENEQFF	TGTGCCAGCAGCTCTACCGAACCCAATGAGAATGAGCAGTTCTTC
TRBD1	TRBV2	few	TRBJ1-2	CASSEQGADYGYTF	TGTGCCAGCAGTGAGCAGGGGGCTGACTATGGCTACACCTTC
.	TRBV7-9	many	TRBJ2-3	CASSSKGSTDTQYF	TGTGCCAGCAGTTCGAAAGGGAGCACAGATACGCAGTATTTT
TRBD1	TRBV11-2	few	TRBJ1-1	CASSAGGGRYTEAFF	TGTGCCAGCAGCGCAGGGGGGGGAAGGTACACTGAAGCTTTCTTT
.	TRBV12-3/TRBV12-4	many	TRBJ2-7	CASSLRDYEQYF	TGTGCCAGCAGTTTAAGGGATTACGAGCAGTACTTC
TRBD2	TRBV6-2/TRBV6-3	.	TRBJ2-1	CASSYRSGGLGDEQFF	TGTGCCAGCAGTTACAGGAGCGGGGGCCTAGGGGATGAGCAGTTCTTC
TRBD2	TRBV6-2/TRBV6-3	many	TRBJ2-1	CASSYTSGGYNEQFF	TGTGCCAGCAGTTACACTAGCGGGGGGTACAATGAGCAGTTCTTC
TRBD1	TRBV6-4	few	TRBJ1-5	CASRQTSGGVSNQPQHF	TGTGCCAGCAGGCAAACCTCAGGGGGGGTTAGCAATCAGCCCCAGCATTTT